A single sample gave rise to the 11 T cell receptor beta chains below, sequenced in a study of cytomegalovirus exposure and HLA in healthy donors. The PCR ran on 60 Vbeta and 13 Jbeta primers. Libraries were prepared by immunoSEQ multiplex PCR; TCRdb keeps only in-frame clonotypes and omits some of them. The table shows approximately 160,000 clones, with around 76% occurring only once. Sequenced: PBMCs. These receptors originate from a girl aged 5-17 years in good health and CMV-seropositive.

This chain joins TRBV2 and TRBJ1-3; the D is unclear. Germline V gene data show CDR1 as SNHLY and CDR2 as FYNNEI. The germline V and J ends were trimmed by 4 bases and 4 bases, with 5 bases remaining between them. This CDR3 comprises 12 residues. This CDR3 reads CASSVLGNTIYF. The CDR3 nucleotides read TGTGCCAGCAGTGTTCTAGGAAACACCATATATTTT.

The chain combines TRBV28 with TRBJ1-2; TRBD1 aligns across 7 bases. The CDR3 has 15 residues. Germline CDR1 and CDR2: MDHEN and SYDVKM. After removal of 5 bases from V and 6 bases from J, the junction contained 12 bases not matched to a gene. CDR3 amino acids: CASSGIREGAHGYTF. Here the CDR3 DNA reads TGTGCCAGCAGTGGGATTCGCGAGGGGGCCCATGGCTACACCTTC.

The J gene is TRBJ2-2, the V gene TRBV7-6; 10 nucleotides align to TRBD2. CDR1 and CDR2 (germline): SGHVS, FNYEAQ. V lost 5 bases to trimming and J lost 3 bases; unmatched junction nucleotides: 6. This CDR3 is built from 16 residues. As DNA, the CDR3 is TGTGCCAGCAGCATTAGCGGGGGGACCTACACCGGGGAGCTGTTTTTT. The encoded protein is CASSISGGTYTGELFF.

This clone appeared once. The chain combines TRBV7-9 with TRBJ1-1; D is unresolved. Germline CDR1 is SEHNR and CDR2 is FQNEAQ (reference sequence). The CDR3 is made up of 9 amino acids. V lost 8 bases to trimming and J lost 8 bases, with 6 bases between them. CDR3 DNA sequence: TGTGCCAGCGCCCGGGAAGCTTTCTTT. Protein: CASAREAFF.

The genes are TRBV7-9 and TRBJ2-3, with 10 bases matching TRBD1. Germline V gene sequence: CDR1 SEHNR, CDR2 FQNEAQ (reference sequence). The V gene end was trimmed by 4 bases and the J gene end by 2 bases; junction bases not matched to a gene: 6. The CDR3 runs 16 residues. DNA for the CDR3: TGTGCCAGCAGCTACCGGGACAGGGGCTACACAGATACGCAGTATTTT. It yields the protein CASSYRDRGYTDTQYF.

This rearrangement joins TRBV2 to TRBJ1-4; D is possibly TRBD1 (5 bases). V was cut by 5 bases and J by 0 bases, with 10 bases left in between. The CDR3 covers 15 residues. The germline V gene encodes CDR1 SNHLY and CDR2 FYNNEI. CDR3 sequence: CASSQDRPTNEKLFF. The CDR3 nucleotides are TGTGCCAGCAGTCAAGACAGACCAACTAATGAAAAACTGTTTTTT. The full variable domain, its missing parts supplied by reference TRBV2 and TRBJ1-4, is EPEVTQTPSHQVTQMGQEVILRCVPISNHLYFYWYRQILGQKVEFLVSFYNNEISEKSEIFDDQFSVERPDGSNFTLKIRSTKLEDSAMYFCASSQDRPTNEKLFFGSGTQLSVL.

This clone was found a few times. The chain has TRBV5-6 and TRBJ2-7, with 10 nucleotides matching TRBD2. The V gene end was trimmed by 5 bases and the J gene end by 2 bases; junction bases not matched to a gene: 7. There are 15 residues in the CDR3. Germline loops: CDR1 SGHDT, CDR2 YYEEEE. DNA of the CDR3: TGTGCCAGCAGACGGTGGACTAGCGGTCCCTACGAGCAGTACTTC. Its protein is CASRRWTSGPYEQYF.

The chain joins TRBV5-6 to TRBJ2-1; 11 nucleotides match TRBD2. The V segment lost 4 bases and the J segment 5 bases; nucleotides outside the gene matches: 5. This CDR3 comprises 15 residues. Germline V lookup: CDR1 SGHDT, CDR2 YYEEEE. The CDR3 loop is CASSEGTSGNNEQFF. DNA of the CDR3: TGTGCCAGCAGCGAAGGGACTAGCGGAAACAATGAGCAGTTCTTC.

This clone was counted a few times. The genes are TRBV2 and TRBJ2-1; D may be TRBD2 (6 bases). V lost 5 bases and J 6 bases, leaving 11 bases between the germline ends. The CDR3 is made up of 13 amino acids. Germline V gives CDR1 SNHLY, CDR2 FYNNEI. CDR3 loop: CASSSTSTNEQFF. CDR3 DNA: TGTGCCAGCAGTTCGACTAGTACCAATGAGCAGTTCTTC.

This clone was detected only a few times. The chain recombines TRBV10-3 with TRBJ2-7, with 15 bases identical to TRBD2. Germline CDR1 is ENHRY and CDR2 is SYGVKD. The CDR3 is made up of 17 amino acids. With V trimmed by 5 bases and J by 4 bases, 9 bases remained unmatched. CDR3 DNA: TGTGCCATCAGTTCCGGACTAGCGGGGGGGGAAGCGTACGAGCAGTACTTC. Amino acids: CAISSGLAGGEAYEQYF.

V is TRBV7-9 and J is TRBJ2-2; 7 nucleotides agree with TRBD2. Germline-derived CDR1 and CDR2 are SEHNR and FQNEAQ (reference sequence). There are 14 residues in the CDR3. Trimming removed 0 bases from V and 6 bases from J; junction bases left unmatched: 1. The DNA of the CDR3 is TGTGCCAGCAGCTTAGCGGGAGGGGCCGGGGAGCTGTTTTTT. This gives the protein CASSLAGGAGELFF.